This TCR beta chain was profiled in a study of blood T cell repertoires in COVID-19 (dated by TCRdb to the early 2020s). About the full investigation: Samples from collaborators originated in the United States, Italy and Spain and spanned both the acute and convalescent phases of COVID-19. The prospective study material was composed of cDNA or gDNA derived from T cells, B-cell-depleted T cells, or PBMCs. Deeply sampled blood TCRbeta repertoires from subjects exposed to, actively infected with, or recovered from COVID-19 were included in the dataset. A freely available public database, intended as a resource for researchers studying the immune response to SARS-CoV-2, is where the repertoires were released. Samples were obtained from the ongoing ImmuneRACE study (first 160 participants) and from some 1,200 subjects provided by 6 global collaborators. The sample metadata nearly always contained a de-identified subject ID, COVID-19 status, age in years and sex. HLA class I and class II types, where available, came from metadata supplied by the sample provider rather than from assay-based typing.

The immunoSEQ Assay, a bias-controlled multiplex PCR, was used to amplify TCRbeta CDR3 regions from genomic DNA. The authors' pipeline ran thus. The number of nucleated cells in each sample was estimated by amplification of reference gene primers within the assay. To quantify the absolute abundance of each unique TCRbeta CDR3 rearrangement, sequence reads were collapsed and filtered. Productive Simpson clonality was computed per sample as the square root of Simpson's diversity index over productive rearrangements. TCRdb stores this immuneACCESS table with in-frame sequences only. Part of the clones is absent; in the studies checked, under half of the shortfall reflects unresolved V genes, and no reason is known for the rest. V and J calls and clone size come straight from that table; D and trimming were deduced from the DNA. This sample lists about 110,000 clones; 60% to 85% were detected once. Approximately 0.86% of the sample is held by the ten biggest clonotypes.

The collaborating institutions used their own protocols to collect whole blood in K2EDTA tubes. For TCRbeta analysis, collaborators shipped samples as frozen whole blood, isolated PBMCs, or DNA extracted from either of those sample types. Findings and caveats that apply to the study as a whole: The amount of clinical and demographic metadata varied by source and participant and was provided uncurated.

The germline V gene (reference sequence) sets CDR1 to LNHDA and CDR2 to SQIVND. Taken from cysteine to phenylalanine, the CDR3 has 15 residues. The read is trimmed to its CDR3 DNA, 45 bases read in frame from base 1. Germline trimming amounts to 5 bases on V and 7 bases on J, with 8 as the count of junction bases outside the gene matches. A note on this clone: What this receptor recognizes is not known. No much larger clone exists at a distance of one base, and base qualities are not known.

The chain is encoded by TRBV19 joined to TRBJ1-6; the junction holds 7 bases that match TRBD1. The clonotype comes from a human donor with acute or convalescent COVID-19. The donor label of this sample is uncertain. The material sequenced was peripheral blood. The bases read TGTGCCAGTAGTGCCGAAAGACAGGGAAATTCACCCCTCCACTTT. Its protein reads: CASSAERQGNSPLHF.